A selection of T cell receptor beta chains follows, all from one sample in a study of blood T cell repertoires in COVID-19. Sequenced by immunoSEQ multiplex PCR; TCRdb stores in-frame clones only, minus some. The repertoire has about 120,000 clones, roughly 87% of them found once; the top ten carry about 7.7%. The sample comprised peripheral blood. The source is a human donor in a cohort sampled during active COVID-19. The conserved cysteine and the conserved F or W are not part of the CDR3 here.

CDR3 length,J gene,V gene,CDR3 protein
11,TRBJ2-7,TRBV5-6,ASSYGRLGEQY
13,TRBJ1-4,TRBV12-5,ASGPRQGNNEKLF
13,TRBJ1-2,TRBV5-4,ASSSRQGANYGYT
13,TRBJ1-3,TRBV12-5,ASGSLSSSGNTIY
14,TRBJ2-5,TRBV18,ASSPSLAGGKETQY
11,TRBJ2-7,TRBV11-3,ASSVGSFNEQY
11,TRBJ2-2,TRBV7-2,ASSAGLAGELF
12,TRBJ1-2,TRBV6-1,ASSEAGFFYGYT
13,TRBJ1-3,TRBV5-4,ASSSWQGARDTIY
15,TRBJ2-3,TRBV10-1,ASRILGGGHSTDTQY
10,TRBJ1-2,TRBV12-3/TRBV12-4,AIRGGYYGYT
13,TRBJ2-1,TRBV6-1,ASSEWKGAYNEQF
13,TRBJ1-6,TRBV10-3,AISESGQGDSPLH
12,TRBJ2-7,TRBV11-3,ASNGGVSAYEQY
12,TRBJ2-7,TRBV5-1,ASSLEGTVPEQY
10,TRBJ1-4,TRBV28,ASGPREEKLF
12,TRBJ2-3,TRBV7-8,ASDSREGLDTQY
10,TRBJ2-1,TRBV6-5,ASIGTLNEQF
12,TRBJ1-4,TRBV19,ASSPGQGREKLF
11,TRBJ1-1,TRBV11-3,ASSLDWQTEAF
14,TRBJ1-5,TRBV4-1,ASRRGGPGANQPQH
13,TRBJ1-2,TRBV6-1,ASSELGTGLGGYT
13,TRBJ2-6,TRBV6-5,ASSYGGGAGPVLT
12,TRBJ2-5,TRBV9,ASSVDSYQETQY
12,TRBJ2-1,TRBV19,ASTRQGGYNEQF
11,TRBJ2-3,TRBV24-1,ATGSGSGDTQY
12,TRBJ2-7,TRBV6-5,ASSYRGRRDEQY
12,TRBJ2-7,TRBV27,ASSLAGTLYEQY
12,TRBJ1-2,TRBV5-1,ASSPGQGRGGYT
14,TRBJ2-1,TRBV19,ASSMGPAVGYNEQF
12,TRBJ1-4,TRBV5-8,ASSLRQVNEKLF
12,TRBJ2-2,TRBV30,ACGQGPTTGELF
12,TRBJ2-1,TRBV4-2,ASSPRTPDNEQF